This T cell receptor beta chain was sequenced in a study of blood T cells in healthy people across ages. Whole-study results and caveats: The CMV status of each donor remained undetermined, and this could have confounded shifts in expanded clonotypes.

For the second PCR, which ran for roughly 6 to 11 cycles, a sample-barcoded 5' primer and a J-beta primer mix were used. The authors tagged each cDNA molecule using a template-switch adaptor with 12 random nucleotides. One entry per CDR3 protein results from TCRdb running MiXCR on the 5' RACE reads. The sample has hundreds of thousands of distinct CDR3 sequences, 45% to 65% seen once. Concerning this clonotype itself: Its target is not known.

Drawn from each donor were ten milliliters of peripheral blood. At least 6.5 million PBMCs were isolated per sample. V was trimmed by 6 bases and J by 5 bases, leaving 8 bases between them. The CDR3 sequence is 11 residues long. The germline gives CDR1 MNHEY, CDR2 SMNVEV (reference sequence). The sequenced sample consisted of blood. The V gene is TRBV27, the J gene TRBJ2-7; D possibly corresponds to TRBD1 (5 bases). The sequence was obtained from a man between 60 and 75 years old in good health. The CDR3 DNA reads TGTGCCAGCAGCTCAGGGAACGAGCAGTACTTC. This gives the protein CASSSGNEQYF.